Below, one T cell receptor (beta chain) is given with its context. The data are from a study of control samples from healthy donors and cancer patients. Sequencing was performed with immunoSEQ multiplex PCR; in TCRdb, only in-frame clones are kept and a portion is missing. The table lists approximately 69,000 clones, roughly 87% of them singletons. Germline V gene data show CDR1 as SEHNR and CDR2 as FQNEAQ (reference sequence). CDR3 length equals 16 residues. Trimming shortened V by 5 bases and J by 0 bases, and 14 bases separated the two germline ends. The chain has TRBV7-9 and TRBJ2-1; TRBD2 is a possible D gene (6 bases). The source is a man in his 60s with colorectal cancer. Sequencing was done on a sample of PBMCs. This CDR3 reads CASSHPTRGSYNEQFF. The CDR3 nucleotides read TGTGCCAGCAGCCATCCGACTAGGGGCTCCTACAATGAGCAGTTCTTC.